This T cell receptor beta chain was observed in a study of blood T cell repertoires in COVID-19. Study context: The United States, Italy and Spain were the sources of the acute and convalescent COVID-19 samples. Sources were T cells, B-cell-depleted T cells, or PBMCs; the material itself was cDNA or gDNA.

Original processing notes: Reference gene primer amplification yielded estimated nucleated cell counts. Sequenced by immunoSEQ multiplex PCR; TCRdb stores in-frame clones only, minus some. The V and J calls and clone size come from that table; D and trimming were worked out from the DNA. This sample yields 200,000 to 250,000 clones, of which 88% are seen a single time; roughly 14% belongs to the top ten. The cohort comprised adults aged roughly 18 to 90 years residing in about 25 US areas. This CDR3 is built from 15 residues. CDR1 is ENHRY and CDR2 is SYGVKD in the germline V gene. Losses at the gene ends were 1 base for V and 5 bases for J; bases not matched to a gene: 8.

V usage is TRBV10-3 and J usage is TRBJ2-7, with TRBD2 matching over 7 bases. This TCR was sampled from a woman between 50 and 59 years old with acute COVID-19. The source material was PBMCs or T cells enriched from blood (not recorded which). This chain's CDR3 is CAISEWGGLTDEQYF. DNA of the CDR3: TGTGCCATCAGTGAGTGGGGGGGATTGACCGACGAGCAGTACTTC.